Given below is one T cell receptor beta chain in context. The CDR3 length is 16 residues. Germline CDR1 reads SNHLY; CDR2 reads FYNNEI. With V trimmed by 3 bases and J by 3 bases, 4 bases remained unmatched. This entry is derived from a study of T cell changes during pregnancy in multiple sclerosis. Profiling relied on immunoSEQ multiplex PCR, and the TCRdb table lists in-frame clones only, not all of them. The table shows roughly 120,000 clones, with 80% to 95% occurring only once. The chain carries TRBV2 and TRBJ1-5; TRBD1 matches 11 bases. Sample: peripheral blood, taken before pregnancy. The sequence derives from a female donor with multiple sclerosis, enrolled in a pregnancy study. The CDR3: CASSEGQGVPNQPQHF. The DNA for the CDR3 is TGTGCCAGCAGTGAGGGACAGGGGGTTCCCAATCAGCCCCAGCATTTT.